Included here is one T cell receptor beta chain sequence, with context. This clone was seen once. Its antigen specificity is not known. The record has no base qualities; no much larger clone is one base away. Including the terminal cysteine and phenylalanine, the CDR3 comprises 14 residues. Of the read, only the CDR3 DNA is kept; its 42 bases are in frame from base 1. In the germline V gene, CDR1 corresponds to SGHRS and CDR2 to YFSETQ. V loses 3 bases at its end and J loses 5 bases; junction bases beyond the gene matches: 4. In total, roughly 670 healthy bone marrow donors made up the cohort. Cohort members were all nominally healthy when sampled, although unrecorded immune exposures were likely present. The donor was CMV seropositive and was included in the group of 250 to 300 seropositive cohort members. Every donor gave a peripheral blood sample, and the peripheral blood mononuclear cells from that sample were used for TCR beta sequencing. Genomic DNA extraction from the blood cell samples was performed with the Qiagen DNeasy Blood Extraction Kit.

This specimen comes from a study of cytomegalovirus exposure and HLA in healthy donors (dated by TCRdb to 2016 to 2017). In terms of the full investigation: In an earlier analysis of approximately 500 of the donors, about 270 Gb of sequence data and 90 million to 130 million unique TCR beta sequences from 150 million to 200 million T cells were reported. HLA typing included class I and class II loci at four-digit resolution. The later analysis used no new phenotypic data to find candidate immune exposures, relying instead on TCR beta sequences and their occurrence across donors. Genome-wide SNP genotypes for about 55% of the roughly 670 donors were used in a later genetic analysis, which treated that subset as a discovery cohort. Typing coverage differed by locus: A, B, C, DRB1 and DQB1 were typed in roughly 620-640 donors, DQA1 in 522, DPA1 in approximately 600, and DPB1 in just under 490. The study aimed to test whether cataloging public T cell receptors could reveal signatures of past pathogen exposure. All discovery cohort repertoires had been generated on a single sequencing platform. On average, around 240,000 unique TCR beta nucleotide sequences were sequenced per donor among 398 genotyped donors of the cohort, with roughly 18% of those sequences being non-productive. A later analysis re-examined previously published TCR beta repertoires from about 700 donors and added high-resolution HLA genotyping to investigate patterns of TCR occurrence. Five DR-DQ haplotypes were treated as single units for association and clustering because of strong linkage in the cohort. Of the approximately 400 genotyped donors, less than 90% were placed in the genetic ancestry cluster associated with self-reported Caucasian donors. The study used immunosequencing to profile the T cell repertoires of more than 650 subjects and linked those repertoires to cytomegalovirus serostatus. An early release that covered about 640 HLA-typed donors contained around 300 gigabases of sequencing data and around 85 million unique TCR sequences. In addition to the first cohort of roughly 670 subjects, a separate validation cohort of approximately 110 different subjects was used. To decide whether each TCR beta V gene segment behaved as functional or pseudogenic, an earlier analysis of some 600 of the donors relied on high-throughput TCR beta sequencing. Donor age, sex, ethnicity and CMV serostatus were compiled alongside the repertoire data. The study combined high-throughput TCR immunosequencing, statistical association of individual TCRs with disease status, and machine learning to predict cytomegalovirus infection status. Findings and caveats that apply to the study as a whole: Most TCR sequences were observed very rarely across donors, whereas some public TCRs were present in many individuals. A few of the identified cytomegalovirus-associated TCR beta chains were confirmed in vitro to be specific for cytomegalovirus antigens. Around 16 rarely observed V segments, including chromosome 9 orphons, were excluded from the earlier analysis of several hundred of the donors because counts were too low. A further reported finding was that TCR beta sequences accurately predicted the HLA-A and HLA-B alleles for most subjects in the first cohort. Specific HLA alleles were associated with 15,000 to 20,000 TCR beta sequences at a false discovery rate of 0.05 in a later analysis. In a later genetic analysis, a missense DCLRE1C variant was associated with V-gene and J-gene trimming of TCR beta chains, and the association was replicated in an independent cohort. Roughly uniform sequencing depth across donors was assumed in presence/absence analyses, although this assumption may not hold. Strong co-occurrence of HLA alleles, especially DR and DQ, made assigning TCR associations to individual alleles difficult. The authors suggested that the approach could potentially be extended to other disease states and immunological phenotypes. Only TCR beta chains were sequenced in this cohort, and the absence of alpha or paired-chain data limited detectable features. Because HLA typing was missing for some donors at each locus, association tests included only the typed subset. The classifier was reported to diagnose cytomegalovirus status with high specificity and sensitivity in both the original and validation cohorts. Most CMV-associated TCR beta chains appeared to be HLA-restricted in a later analysis, and the HLA associations seemed to be driven largely by CMV exposure. In the study, some 180 TCR beta chains were listed as associated with cytomegalovirus. According to a later analysis, parvovirus B19, influenza, CMV and Epstein-Barr virus appeared linked to several top co-occurrence clusters. In an earlier analysis of around 600 of the donors, most TCR beta V segments were observed in productive rearrangements about 90% or about 30% of the time, broadly matching IMGT annotations. A cluster of highly shared sequence variants was judged likely to represent a technical artifact of the sequencing pipeline. The 87-base-pair reads could not distinguish some IMGT-functional V segments, including TRBV6-2 and TRBV6-3, so those segments were excluded. In a later analysis, HLA-associated TCR beta chains showed more clonal expansion and lower generation probabilities than non-associated chains that were equally common. In a later analysis, TCR association rates were found to vary across HLA loci, with the most associated TCRs seen for DRB1 alleles and the fewest for HLA-C alleles. Linkage disequilibrium might explain the correlated functional status among segregating V segments, but an unknown experimental factor could not be excluded. Immune exposure information for the cohort was limited to CMV serostatus. In a later genetic analysis, fewer N-insertions in productive TCRs were reported among donors in an Asian-associated ancestry cluster than the roughly 700-donor mean.

Libraries were made using the immunoSEQ multiplex PCR assay. For the multiplex PCR, a mixture combining 60 forward primers for TCR Vbeta segments and 13 reverse primers for TCR Jbeta segments was used. Amplification of the CDR3 region of rearranged TCR beta genes was performed with a multiplex PCR assay on genomic DNA. The Illumina HiSeq System was used to sequence the amplified TCR beta libraries as 87-base-pair reads. The authors' pipeline ran thus. Across the 640 or so repertoires, a later analysis counted around 80 million unique TCR beta chains, roughly 11 million of which were shared by at least two donors. To remove PCR and sequencing errors, raw reads were error-corrected and collapsed into unique sequences using a nearest-neighbor algorithm that merged closely related sequences. V, D and J gene segments were assigned by aligning CDR3 sequences to IMGT reference sequences. For a sequence to be retained, a match of at least six nucleotides to both a V gene segment and a J gene segment was required. Rearrangements were called productive when the CDR3 lacked stop codons and stayed in frame with V and J; all others were non-productive. CDR3 was defined according to IMGT convention as the region running from the second conserved V-encoded cysteine to the conserved J-encoded phenylalanine. Sequences without an unambiguous match to a single V gene segment were excluded from the earlier analysis of approximately 600 of the donors. An earlier analysis of 450 to 650 of the donors called V segments functional above 56.7% productive rearrangements and segregating when the between-donor standard deviation exceeded 5%. A statistical classification framework was built for diagnosing cytomegalovirus status from the catalog of TCR beta chain sequences. A later analysis assigned V and J genes by comparing TCR nucleotide sequences with IMGT/GENE-DB human TR gene sequences. The TCRdist pipeline was used in a later analysis to assign CDR3 sequences and most-parsimonious VDJ recombination scenarios. A later analysis defined each TCR beta chain by its CDR3 amino acid sequence plus V-gene family, and excluded reads lacking a unique V-gene family. As a way to deal with suspected cross-contamination and a sequencing artifact, a later analysis dropped approximately 570 nucleotide sequences that were highly shared and had low generation probability. A later analysis calculated a clonal expansion index for each public chain from normalized within-repertoire ranks of inferred template counts. In a later analysis, generation probabilities were computed using a VDJ recombination model fitted to out-of-frame rearrangements, and the results were checked against IGoR. In a later analysis, hypergeometric tests were used to score TCR-TCR, TCR-HLA and TCR-CMV co-occurrence, with a repertoire-size bias correction applied to TCR pairs. In a later analysis, false discovery rates were estimated by permuting HLA or CMV assignments 20 times. In a later analysis, co-occurring TCRs were grouped with DBSCAN, and TCRdist sequence similarity was added when clustering was performed within HLA-allele-positive subsets. Repertoires with fewer than 30,000 or more than 120,000 public chains, plus five repertoires with anomalous nucleotide sharing, were excluded from co-occurrence clustering. Sourced from immuneACCESS, this table was stored by TCRdb with only in-frame sequences that have V and J called. A share of the clones is absent; for the studies checked, an unresolved V gene accounts for under half, and the remainder has no known explanation. V, J and clone size were drawn from that table, and D and trimming were deduced from the DNA. In all, the sample holds 100,000 to 150,000 clones, and about 74% of those were seen once. Approximately 6.4% of the sample rests with the top ten.

This receptor was obtained from a woman aged 50 to 60 in good health and CMV-seropositive. The sequence joins TRBV5-1 to TRBJ2-7; 11 central bases correspond to TRBD1. The sequenced material came from PBMCs. The sequence in DNA is TGCGCCAGCAGCTGGCGGACAGGGGGCGACGAGCAGTACTTC. Translated, this is CASSWRTGGDEQYF.